This T cell receptor beta chain was recorded in a study of T-cell reconstitution after alpha-beta-depleted transplantation in children. V shed 4 bases and J 14 bases; nucleotides not matched to a gene: 14. The CDR3 is 15 amino acids. About this clonotype itself: The antigen is not known.

Preparation of the TCRbeta library was carried out with unique molecular identifiers. One entry per CDR3 protein results from TCRdb running MiXCR on the PCR reads. The table records about 440,000 distinct CDR3 sequences, around two fifths of them present only once. Regarding the study as a whole: Day-60 TCRbeta diversity that was high in some patients was derived from surviving recipient T cells and thymic progenitors. By about two months after transplant, alpha-beta T cells reportedly arose from several hundred graft clones that had expanded. The main origin of T-cell counts and diversity one year after transplant was newly produced T cells.

This receptor was taken from a girl aged 2-10 years with aplastic anemia, due to receive a stem cell transplant. The sequencing used PBMCs, collected before TCRalphabeta/CD19-depleted stem cell transplant. V is TRBV12-3 or TRBV12-4 and J is TRBJ1-6, with 7 bases matching TRBD1. In nucleotides, the CDR3 is TGTGCCAGCAGTTCACGGGACAGCGGACCTCGATCCCTCCACTTT. Translated, it gives CASSSRDSGPRSLHF.